The sample holds a few counts of the clone carrying this T cell receptor (beta chain). Researchers made TCR beta libraries by using iRepertoire HTBI primers and running Arm-PCR on CDR3 regions. TCRdb processed the multiplex PCR reads anew with MiXCR; each CDR3 protein has one entry. The table has 500,000 or so distinct CDR3 sequences, around 15% seen once; the top ten hold less than 15%. These data belong to a study of regulatory T cells in long-lasting Graves disease. The germline V and J ends were trimmed by 7 bases and 3 bases, with 18 bases remaining between them. The CDR3 extends over 15 amino acids. Germline CDR1 is MNHNS and CDR2 is SASEGT. The time point here: newly diagnosed GD, antithyroid drugs for less than 3 months. With RNA extracted from PBMCs as input, the TCR library was made. The patient group derived from an endocrinology department in Xi'an, China. These data also featured in a second study, about T cells in Graves' hyperthyroidism and ophthalmopathy.

The sample consisted of peripheral blood mononuclear cells (PBMCs), taken at new diagnosis, from a patient treated with antithyroid drugs. This TCR derives from a middle-aged man with Graves disease. The chain has TRBV6-1 and TRBJ1-1; D unresolved. As DNA, the CDR3 is TGTGCCAGCAAATCCTTGGACGGCTGGGACACTGAAGCTTTCTTT. Amino acid sequence: CASKSLDGWDTEAFF.